These 18 T cell receptor beta chains were sequenced from one sample in a study of blood T cells in healthy people across ages. Using a J-beta primer mix together with a sample-barcoded 5' primer, a second PCR was run for roughly 6 to 12 cycles. TCRdb redid the calling of the 5' RACE reads with MiXCR, one entry per CDR3 protein. The table lists 780,000 or so distinct CDR3 sequences, about 53% of them singletons. The sample consisted of blood. The receptor source for this set is a man older than 75 in good health.

This clonotype showed up just a few times. The genes are TRBV7-6 and TRBJ2-7, with 8 positions matching TRBD2. The CDR3 has 16 residues. Germline V gene data show CDR1 as SGHVS and CDR2 as FNYEAQ. The V segment lost 3 bases and the J segment 2 bases; nucleotides outside the gene matches: 9. CDR3 bases: TGTGCCAGCAGCTTGGGGCTAGGGACTAGAGCCTACGAGCAGTACTTC. Translated, it gives CASSLGLGTRAYEQYF.

This chain links TRBV7-2 with TRBJ2-5, with D tentatively TRBD1 (5 bases). The CDR3 extends over 16 amino acids. CDR1 and CDR2 from the germline V gene are SGHTA and FQGNSA. The V and J ends lost 5 bases and 4 bases respectively, with 20 bases between them. CDR3 sequence reads: CASSPMIGALGETQYF. CDR3 sequence (DNA): TGTGCCAGCAGCCCAATGATAGGGGCGCTCGGAGAGACCCAGTACTTC.

The chain links TRBV6-6 to TRBJ2-1, with unresolved D. V was trimmed by 2 bases and J by 0 bases, leaving 11 bases between them. The CDR3 extends over 16 amino acids. Looked up from germline, CDR1 is MNHNY and CDR2 is SVGAGI (reference sequence). Here the CDR3 reads CASSYPALSSYNEQFF. DNA for the CDR3: TGTGCCAGCAGTTACCCGGCGCTTAGCTCCTACAATGAGCAGTTCTTC.

This clonotype was seen a few times. The J gene is TRBJ2-4, the V gene TRBV20-1; either TRBD1 or TRBD2 may fit D (5 bases each). The CDR3 runs to 16 residues. V lost 6 bases to trimming and J lost 1 base, with 19 bases between them. The germline gives CDR1 DFQATT, CDR2 SNEGSKA (reference sequence). As DNA, the CDR3 is TGCAGTGCCAAAGGGGACCATCTGGGGGCCAAAAACATTCAGTACTTC. This codes for CSAKGDHLGAKNIQYF.

This clonotype was counted a few times. The rearrangement uses TRBV4-1 and TRBJ2-7; D remains ambiguous. V was trimmed by 1 base and J by 4 bases, leaving 8 bases between them. The CDR3 is 13 amino acids. The germline V gene encodes CDR1 MGHRA and CDR2 YSYEKL. CDR3 sequence reads: CASSQGVGYEQYF. The CDR3 bases are TGCGCCAGCAGCCAAGGCGTGGGTTACGAGCAGTACTTC.

This clonotype occurred a few times. The chain carries TRBV7-2 and TRBJ2-5; D gene uncertain. With 2 bases removed from V and 5 bases from J, the gap between germline ends came to 12 bases. Germline lookup yields CDR1 SGHTA and CDR2 FQGNSA. The CDR3 is 14 amino acids. The CDR3 region has the DNA TGTGCCAGCAGCTTAAGCCCCACCCGGGAGACCCAGTACTTC. Amino acids: CASSLSPTRETQYF. The full variable domain, with the rest looked up from reference TRBV7-2 and TRBJ2-5, is GAGVSQSPSNKVTEKGKDVELRCDPISGHTALYWYRQSLGQGLEFLIYFQGNSAPDKSGLPSDRFSAERTGGSVSTLTIQRTQQEDSAVYLCASSLSPTRETQYFGPGTRLLVL.

The J gene is TRBJ2-3, the V gene TRBV6-5, with 9 positions matching TRBD2. CDR3 length: 17 residues. Germline-derived CDR1 and CDR2 are MNHEY and SVGAGI. V lost 3 bases to trimming and J lost 4 bases; unmatched junction nucleotides: 11. The CDR3 nucleotides read TGTGCCAGCAGTTATGGGGTCATAGCGGGAGTTCCAGATACGCAGTATTTT. This sequence encodes CASSYGVIAGVPDTQYF.

The V gene is TRBV4-2, the J gene TRBJ1-2, with 8 bases identical to TRBD1. This CDR3 is built from 16 residues. J gave up 5 bases and V 0 bases, and 8 bases lay outside the gene matches. From germline, CDR1 is LGHNA and CDR2 YNFKEQ. DNA for the CDR3: TGTGCCAGCAGCCAAGATGTGCAGGGGGCCGGGTATGGCTACACCTTC. The encoded protein is CASSQDVQGAGYGYTF.

This clonotype was seen a handful of times. The J gene is TRBJ2-7, the V gene TRBV7-2; D is possibly TRBD1 (6 bases). The CDR3 has 13 amino acids. Germline V gene sequence: CDR1 SGHTA, CDR2 FQGNSA. Trimming removed 5 bases at V and 7 bases at J, with 15 bases between. In DNA, the CDR3 is TGTGCCAGCAGCGCACTACAGGGTGGGGAGCAGTACTTC. This codes for CASSALQGGEQYF.

This chain connects TRBV12-3 or TRBV12-4 to TRBJ1-1, with 7 bases matching TRBD1. With 5 bases clipped from V and 1 base from J, the junction kept 10 bases outside the gene matches. The CDR3 sequence is 16 residues long. CDR3: CASSSTTGMGNTEAFF. The CDR3 DNA sequence: TGTGCCAGCAGTAGCACGACAGGGATGGGGAACACTGAAGCTTTCTTT.

This clonotype was seen a handful of times. The rearrangement links TRBV29-1 to TRBJ2-3, with TRBD2 identical over 12 bases. Germline CDR1 reads SQVTM; CDR2 reads ANQGSEA. This CDR3 is built from 14 residues. V was pared by 7 bases and J by 2 bases, with 4 bases of the junction left unmatched. In nucleotides, the CDR3 is TGCAGCGGGGGACTAGCGGGTTTCACAGATACGCAGTATTTT. This encodes CSGGLAGFTDTQYF.

This sequence joins TRBV6-1 and TRBJ2-1; D perhaps matches TRBD2 (5 bases). The CDR3 is made up of 13 amino acids. Germline assignment: CDR1 MNHNS and CDR2 SASEGT. Trimming removed 11 bases at V and 6 bases at J, with 17 bases between. The CDR3 loop is CAGRTFMANEQFF. The CDR3 region has the DNA TGTGCCGGAAGGACTTTCATGGCCAATGAGCAGTTCTTC.

The chain joins TRBV20-1 to TRBJ2-5, with TRBD2 matching over 9 bases. The CDR3 is 16 residues long. From germline, CDR1 is DFQATT and CDR2 SNEGSKA (reference sequence). V shed 3 bases and J 4 bases; nucleotides not matched to a gene: 12. The CDR3 nucleotides read TGCAGTGCTAGCCTTGTTGGAGTAGCGGGAGTAGAGACCCAGTACTTC. Its protein is CSASLVGVAGVETQYF.

This clonotype occurred a few times. This sequence joins TRBV6-6 and TRBJ1-2; TRBD1 might be the D (6 bases). The CDR3 is 17 residues long. V lost 5 bases to trimming and J lost 6 bases, with 25 bases between them. From germline, CDR1 is MNHNY and CDR2 SVGAGI (reference sequence). The CDR3, as DNA: TGTGCCAGCAGTGTACGGGACACTTTAATTCTGTTAGATGGCTACACCTTC. Encoded protein: CASSVRDTLILLDGYTF.

The CDR3 region has the DNA TGTGCCGGCAACAGACCTCAGACAGTCAACATTCAGTACTTC. Its translation is CAGNRPQTVNIQYF. The J gene is TRBJ2-5, the V gene TRBV28; D might be TRBD1 (5 bases). With the DNA end fitting TRBJ2-4 better, the J assignment may be wrong. CDR3 length equals 14 residues. The germline V gene encodes CDR1 MDHEN and CDR2 SYDVKM.

The rearrangement links TRBV18 to TRBJ2-4; TRBD2 is a possible D gene (6 bases). The J call may be wrong; the DNA end is better matched by TRBJ2-5. The V gene's germline CDR1 is KGHSH and CDR2 LQKENI. This CDR3 is built from 17 residues. The CDR3 bases are TGTGCCAGCTCACCAGAGGGAGGCTCCATTAGTAAAGAGACCCAGTACTTC. Amino acids: CASSPEGGSISKETQYF.

V and J are TRBV10-3 and TRBJ1-1; TRBD1 might be the D (6 bases). CDR1 ENHRY and CDR2 SYGVKD come from the germline V gene. Trimming removed 4 bases at V and 9 bases at J, with 9 bases between. The CDR3 loop spans 11 amino acids. The CDR3 region is CAISGQAKAFF. The CDR3 DNA follows: TGTGCCATCAGTGGACAGGCCAAAGCTTTCTTT.

This chain joins TRBV3-1 and TRBJ1-2; D is ambiguous. The V gene lost 7 bases and the J gene lost 0 bases, with 9 bases spanning the gap. Germline CDR1 LGHDT, CDR2 YNNKEL (reference sequence). The CDR3 extends over 13 amino acids. The CDR3 reads CASNRGANYGYTF. In DNA, the CDR3 is TGTGCCAGCAACCGGGGAGCTAACTATGGCTACACCTTC.